The T cell receptor beta chain under discussion was sequenced for a study of cytomegalovirus exposure and HLA in healthy donors (dated by TCRdb to about 2017). Concerning the study at large: According to an earlier analysis of a few hundred of the donors, about 180 million T cells yielded 120 million or so unique TCR beta sequences and about 300 Gb of sequence data. Roughly 300 gigabases of sequencing data and approximately 93 million unique TCR sequences were included in an early release covering several hundred HLA-typed donors. Among the approximately 420 genotyped donors, approximately 77% belonged to the genetic ancestry cluster associated with self-reported Caucasian donors. The aim of the study was to test whether cataloging public T cell receptors could identify signatures of past pathogen exposure. Using immunosequencing, the study profiled T cell repertoires from 500 to 800 subjects and related those repertoires to cytomegalovirus serostatus. Besides the first cohort of more than 650 subjects, a separate validation cohort made up of 95 to 150 different subjects was used. The study combined high-throughput TCR immunosequencing, statistical association of individual TCRs with disease status, and machine learning to predict cytomegalovirus infection status. A later analysis re-examined previously published TCR beta repertoires from more than 600 donors and added high-resolution HLA genotyping to investigate patterns of TCR occurrence. The later analysis used no new phenotypic data to find candidate immune exposures, relying instead on TCR beta sequences and their occurrence across donors. An earlier analysis of approximately 580 of the donors used high-throughput TCR beta sequencing to judge whether each TCR beta V gene segment behaved as functional or pseudogenic. Donor age, sex, ethnicity and CMV serostatus were collected together with the repertoire data. A later genetic analysis took genome-wide SNP genotypes for about 65% of the 666 donors and used that subset as a discovery cohort. Every repertoire in the discovery cohort had been generated on one and the same sequencing platform. HLA typing included class I and class II loci at four-digit resolution. The number of typed donors differed by locus: about 629-640 for A, B, C, DRB1 and DQB1; 500 to 550 for DQA1; some 590 for DPA1; and about 450 for DPB1. Because of strong linkage in the cohort, a few DR-DQ haplotypes were treated as single units for association and clustering. Among roughly 400 genotyped donors of the cohort, an average of about 220,000 unique TCR beta nucleotide sequences was sequenced per donor, of which about 20% were non-productive. What the authors observed across the whole study: A further reported finding was that TCR beta sequences accurately predicted the HLA-A and HLA-B alleles for most subjects in the first cohort. Cytomegalovirus status was reported to be diagnosed by the classifier with high specificity and sensitivity in both the original and validation cohorts. The authors suggested that the approach could potentially be generalized to other disease states and immunological phenotypes. A few of the identified cytomegalovirus-associated TCR beta chains were confirmed in vitro to be specific for cytomegalovirus antigens. The earlier analysis of approximately 560 of the donors excluded 15 to 20 rarely observed V segments, including chromosome 9 orphons, because counts were too low. Because the 87-base-pair reads could not distinguish some IMGT-functional V segments, including TRBV6-2 and TRBV6-3, those segments were excluded. A group of highly shared sequence variants was considered likely to be a technical artifact of the sequencing pipeline. While some public TCRs were present in many individuals, most TCR sequences turned up only very rarely across donors. A later analysis reported that several top co-occurrence clusters appeared linked to parvovirus B19, influenza, CMV and Epstein-Barr virus. A later genetic analysis reported fewer N-insertions in productive TCRs among donors in an Asian-associated ancestry cluster than the roughly 640-donor mean. Because HLA typing was unavailable for some donors at each locus, only the typed subset was used in association tests. Immune exposure information for the cohort was limited to CMV serostatus. The presence/absence analyses assumed that sequencing depth was roughly uniform across donors, and that assumption may not be true. Specific HLA alleles were associated with some 15,000 TCR beta sequences at a false discovery rate of 0.05 in a later analysis. A later analysis found that TCR association rates varied across HLA loci, with DRB1 alleles showing the most associated TCRs and HLA-C alleles the fewest. The study gave a list of 150 to 200 TCR beta chains associated with cytomegalovirus. When HLA alleles, especially DR and DQ, strongly co-occurred, attributing TCR associations to individual alleles was difficult. In an earlier analysis of roughly 500 of the donors, most TCR beta V segments appeared in productive rearrangements about 87% or about 30% of the time, broadly matching IMGT annotations. This cohort had only TCR beta chains sequenced, and the lack of alpha or paired-chain data limited which features could be detected. A later analysis found that most CMV-associated TCR beta chains appeared HLA-restricted, with HLA associations seemingly driven largely by CMV exposure. A later analysis found that HLA-associated TCR beta chains were more clonally expanded and had lower generation probabilities than equally common non-associated chains. Correlated functional status among segregating V segments might reflect linkage disequilibrium, but an unknown experimental factor could not be ruled out. An association between a missense DCLRE1C variant and V-gene and J-gene trimming of TCR beta chains was found in a later genetic analysis and replicated in an independent cohort.

Library preparation was by the immunoSEQ multiplex PCR assay. For the multiplex PCR, a mixture combining 60 forward primers for TCR Vbeta segments and 13 reverse primers for TCR Jbeta segments was used. The CDR3 region of rearranged TCR beta genes was amplified from genomic DNA by a multiplex PCR assay. The Illumina HiSeq System was used to sequence the amplified TCR beta libraries as 87-base-pair reads. Per the source publication's procedure: Across the 700 or so repertoires, a later analysis counted tens of millions of unique TCR beta chains, some 11 million of which were shared by at least two donors. Raw reads were error-corrected and collapsed into unique sequences by a nearest-neighbor algorithm in which closely related sequences were merged to remove PCR and sequencing errors. To assign V, D and J gene segments, CDR3 sequences were aligned to IMGT reference sequences. For a sequence to be retained, a match of at least six nucleotides was required to both a V gene segment and a J gene segment. Rearrangements were classified as productive when the CDR3 lacked stop codons and remained in frame with V and J, and all other rearrangements were classified as non-productive. CDR3 was defined by IMGT convention, running from the second conserved V-encoded cysteine to the conserved J-encoded phenylalanine. In an earlier analysis of around 570 of the donors, sequences lacking an unambiguous match to a single V gene segment were excluded. An earlier analysis of 500 to 600 of the donors classified V segments as functional when productive rearrangements were above 56.7% and as segregating when the standard deviation between donors was above 5%. A statistical classification framework was built to diagnose cytomegalovirus status from the catalog of TCR beta chain sequences. In a later analysis, V and J genes were assigned by comparing TCR nucleotide sequences against IMGT/GENE-DB human TR gene sequences. In a later analysis, CDR3 sequences and most-parsimonious VDJ recombination scenarios were assigned using the TCRdist pipeline. In a later analysis, each TCR beta chain was defined by its CDR3 amino acid sequence together with its V-gene family, and reads lacking a unique V-gene family were excluded. In a later analysis, approximately 640 highly shared, low-generation-probability nucleotide sequences were removed to address suspected cross-contamination and a sequencing artifact. For each public chain, a later analysis derived a clonal expansion index from normalized ranks of inferred template counts within each repertoire. Generation probabilities in a later analysis came from a VDJ recombination model fitted to out-of-frame rearrangements, and those results were checked against IGoR. In a later analysis, hypergeometric tests were used to score TCR-TCR, TCR-HLA and TCR-CMV co-occurrence, with a repertoire-size bias correction applied to TCR pairs. A later analysis estimated false discovery rates by permuting HLA or CMV assignments 20 times. In a later analysis, co-occurring TCRs were grouped using DBSCAN, with TCRdist sequence similarity added in when clustering inside HLA-allele-positive subsets. Repertoires with fewer than 30,000 or more than 120,000 public chains, plus five repertoires with anomalous nucleotide sharing, were excluded from co-occurrence clustering. TCRdb retrieved this table from immuneACCESS and kept in-frame rearrangements only. Not all clones are present; in checked studies, unresolved V genes account for under half, and no reason is known for the remainder. V and J calls and clone size are given by that table; D and trimming were obtained from the DNA. Across this sample there are around 150,000 clones, with 75% to 80% seen only once. The ten largest clonotypes hold 0.85% to 1.4% of the sample.

The cysteine opens and the phenylalanine closes a CDR3 of 15 amino acids. CDR3 DNA is the only sequence kept; it has 45 bases, read in frame from the first base. At the junction V is shortened by 8 bases and J by 1 base; bases outside the gene matches: 8. CDR1 MNHNY and CDR2 SVGAGI were looked up in the germline V gene (reference sequence). This clone has more than one count but fewer than ten. Its antigen remains undetermined. No base-level quality is on record; no much larger clone is a single base apart. The cohort comprised 670 or so healthy bone marrow donors. At the time of sampling, every cohort member was nominally healthy, though immune exposures that went unrecorded were likely present. The donor tested CMV seronegative and was one of the 352 seronegative cohort members. Each donor provided a peripheral blood sample, and peripheral blood mononuclear cells were used for TCR beta sequencing. Genomic DNA was extracted from the blood cell samples with the Qiagen DNeasy Blood Extraction Kit.

This TCR was recovered from a male donor in good health and CMV-seronegative. The chain is assembled from TRBV6-6 and TRBJ2-7, with 10 junctional bases fitting TRBD1. The specimen sequenced was PBMCs. The CDR3 has the sequence CASSDRTGGSYEQYF. The bases read TGTGCCAGCTCCGACCGGACAGGGGGGTCCTACGAGCAGTACTTC.